One and the same sample provided the 24 T cell receptor beta chains below, sequenced in a study of PD-L1 blockade in urothelial cancer. The table came from immunoSEQ multiplex PCR; TCRdb's copy has only in-frame clones and leaves some out. The sample consists of tens of thousands of clones, approximately 89% of them appearing once. Time point meaning: peripheral blood 6 weeks after treatment start. Specimen: PBMCs, collected around atezolizumab (anti-PD-L1) treatment. All receptors derive from a woman older than 75 with urothelial cancer.

J is TRBJ2-2 and V is TRBV27; 8 nucleotides match TRBD2. The CDR3 covers 14 residues. Germline CDR1 MNHEY, CDR2 SMNVEV (reference sequence). V dropped 6 bases and J dropped 5; count of bases not matched to a gene: 5. The CDR3 DNA follows: TGTGCCAGCAGGACTAGCGCCTTTACCGGGGAGCTGTTTTTT. As protein: CASRTSAFTGELFF.

The chain recombines TRBV2 with TRBJ2-1; 11 nucleotides line up with TRBD2. V lost 3 bases and J lost 1; bases outside the gene matches: 2. This CDR3 region has 16 residues. CDR1 is SNHLY and CDR2 is FYNNEI in the germline V gene. The CDR3 nucleotides read TGTGCCAGCAGTGATCTAGCGGGAGGTTCCTACAATGAGCAGTTCTTC. As protein: CASSDLAGGSYNEQFF.

The V and J genes are TRBV30 and TRBJ2-3, with D maybe TRBD2 (5 bases). This CDR3 region has 14 residues. V was pared by 2 bases and J by 1 base, with 10 bases between. In germline, CDR1 is GTSNPN, CDR2 SVGIG (reference sequence). CDR3 bases: TGTGCCTGGAGTAGAGGACTTGGCACAGATACGCAGTATTTT. Protein product: CAWSRGLGTDTQYF.

To note about this clone: The junction shows a germline mismatch at one end, possibly a read error. The rearrangement joins TRBV18 to TRBJ2-4, with D perhaps matching TRBD2 (5 bases). CDR1 and CDR2 from the germline V gene are KGHSH and LQKENI. This CDR3 spans 13 amino acids. CDR3 coding DNA: TGTGCCAGCTCACCGTCTCGTTCTGACTACGGGCACTTC. Its translation: CASSPSRSDYGHF.

The gene calls are TRBV11-2 and TRBJ1-2; D may be TRBD1 (5 bases). Trimming stripped 5 bases from V and 7 bases from J, with 17 bases between. Germline lookup yields CDR1 SGHAT and CDR2 FQNNGV. The CDR3 is made up of 14 amino acids. Written as DNA, the CDR3 is TGTGCCAGCAGCCCGCCCCCGCCGGGGGGTGGCTACACCTTC. It yields the protein CASSPPPPGGGYTF.

The sample holds one count of this clone. The chain couples TRBV28 to TRBJ1-1; D perhaps matches TRBD1 (5 bases). The CDR3 has 14 residues. Germline V gene data show CDR1 as MDHEN and CDR2 as SYDVKM. Trimming took off 6 bases at V and 0 bases at J, with 11 bases between the two ends. CDR3 nucleotide sequence: TGTGCCAGCAGAGAAGGGGCGATGAACACTGAAGCTTTCTTT. Amino acid sequence: CASREGAMNTEAFF.

This clone was seen just once. The rearrangement joins TRBV13 to TRBJ2-1; D gene unclear. The length of the CDR3 is 14 residues. Looked up from germline, CDR1 is PRHDT and CDR2 is FYEKMQ (reference sequence). V lost 1 base and J lost 4, with 8 bases in between. In nucleotides, the CDR3 is TGTGCCAGCAGCTTAGTGGGCCGGTACAATGAGCAGTTCTTC. Its protein is CASSLVGRYNEQFF.

Remarks on this clone: Other DNA sequences in this sample translate to the same CDR3. The chain couples TRBV6-5 to TRBJ2-7; 10 positions match TRBD2. This CDR3 has 14 amino acids. The germline CDR1 and CDR2 sequences are MNHEY and SVGAGI. V lost 5 bases and J lost 2; bases outside the gene matches: 3. As DNA, the CDR3 is TGTGCCAGCAGTCCTAGCGGGGGACCCTACGAGCAGTACTTC. Its translation: CASSPSGGPYEQYF.

The gene calls are TRBV5-1 and TRBJ2-1; D gene unclear. The CDR3 spans 15 residues. V was clipped by 0 bases and J by 5 bases, with 12 bases between them. The germline V gene encodes CDR1 SGHRS and CDR2 YFSETQ. Here the CDR3 DNA reads TGCGCCAGCAGCTTGGTTCTGGCAGTCAACAATGAGCAGTTCTTC. Protein sequence: CASSLVLAVNNEQFF.

The rearrangement joins TRBV5-4 to TRBJ1-2; unclear D gene. This CDR3 has 13 residues. Trimming stripped 3 bases from V and 7 bases from J, with 13 bases between. Germline CDR1 is SGHNT and CDR2 is YYREEE (reference sequence). CDR3 sequence reads: CASSYLEGSGYTF. For the CDR3, the DNA is TGTGCCAGCAGCTATCTGGAGGGCTCTGGCTACACCTTC.

This clone has a handful of counts. The rearrangement links TRBV5-1 to TRBJ2-7, with 9 bases aligning to TRBD1. The CDR3 runs 14 residues. V was clipped by 9 bases and J by 5 bases; unmatched bases: 12. Germline CDR1 and CDR2: SGHRS and YFSETQ. DNA of the CDR3: TGCGCCACCAAAGGAGGGACAGGGTACCACGAGCAGTACTTC. This codes for CATKGGTGYHEQYF.

This clone was counted a single time. This chain links TRBV2 with TRBJ1-5, with D hard to call. The CDR3 contains 14 residues. V lost 3 bases, J lost 4 bases, and 10 bases lay in between. Germline CDR1 and CDR2: SNHLY and FYNNEI. CDR3 in DNA: TGTGCCAGCAGTGAGGGCAGGAAAAATCAGCCCCAGCATTTT. Translation: CASSEGRKNQPQHF. Full variable domain (remainder filled in from reference TRBV2 and TRBJ1-5): EPEVTQTPSHQVTQMGQEVILRCVPISNHLYFYWYRQILGQKVEFLVSFYNNEISEKSEIFDDQFSVERPDGSNFTLKIRSTKLEDSAMYFCASSEGRKNQPQHFGDGTRLSIL.

V usage is TRBV10-1 and J usage is TRBJ1-2; D gene unclear. CDR3 length: 13 residues. CDR1 WNHNN and CDR2 SYGVQD come from the germline V gene (reference sequence). The CDR3 region has the DNA TGCCCCCGTACCGACAAGAAGTTTTATGGCTACACCTTC. Its translation is CPRTDKKFYGYTF.

This sequence joins TRBV6-6 and TRBJ1-1; 8 nucleotides agree with TRBD1. V dropped 7 bases and J dropped 0; count of bases not matched to a gene: 4. Germline V gives CDR1 MNHNY, CDR2 SVGAGI (reference sequence). There are 14 residues in the CDR3. CDR3 sequence: CASTPTGVNTEAFF. The CDR3 bases are TGTGCCAGCACCCCGACAGGGGTGAACACTGAAGCTTTCTTT.

The chain links TRBV5-8 to TRBJ1-5; D is perhaps TRBD1 (6 bases). Trimming removed 4 bases at V and 10 bases at J, with 21 bases between. CDR1 is SGHTS and CDR2 is YDEGEE in the germline V gene. The CDR3 has 15 amino acids. CDR3: CASSRGRGAYDPQHF. CDR3 DNA sequence: TGTGCCAGCAGCAGGGGACGGGGGGCATATGATCCCCAGCATTTT.

The V call is TRBV5-4, the J call TRBJ2-7, with D possibly matching TRBD2 (5 bases). CDR3 length equals 14 residues. V was shortened by 4 bases and J by 6 bases, with 17 bases between the two germline ends. Germline CDR1 reads SGHNT; CDR2 reads YYREEE (reference sequence). This CDR3 is CASSDRTQSGEQYF. CDR3 DNA sequence: TGTGCCAGCAGCGACCGGACTCAATCCGGCGAGCAGTACTTC.

The chain is built from TRBV7-9 and TRBJ1-4, with 8 bases matching TRBD1. The CDR3 totals 15 residues. Germline trimming cut 2 bases from V and 5 bases from J; bases unmatched to any gene: 4. CDR1 SEHNR and CDR2 FQNEAQ come from the germline V gene (reference sequence). The CDR3 is CASSLLAGGNEKLFF. The CDR3 DNA reads as TGTGCCAGCAGCTTACTCGCAGGGGGCAATGAAAAACTGTTTTTT.

The rearrangement joins TRBV30 to TRBJ1-5; 9 bases line up with TRBD1. There are 14 residues in the CDR3. The trim removed 4 bases at V and 9 bases at J, leaving 10 bases unmatched. Germline V gene lookup returns CDR1 GTSNPN and CDR2 SVGIG (reference sequence). The CDR3 sequence is CAWTRTGALGPQHF. CDR3 sequence (DNA): TGTGCCTGGACTAGGACAGGGGCCCTGGGGCCCCAGCATTTT.

This chain uses TRBV28 with TRBJ2-7; D possibly corresponds to TRBD1 (5 bases). Trimming pared 7 bases from V and 4 bases from J, leaving 17 bases between. Germline assignment: CDR1 MDHEN and CDR2 SYDVKM. The CDR3 length is 14 residues. The CDR3 spells CASTQSTGGYEQYF. CDR3 nucleotide sequence: TGTGCCAGCACCCAAAGCACAGGTGGGTACGAGCAGTACTTC.

This chain joins TRBV25-1 and TRBJ2-2; 7 bases are shared with TRBD1. Germline V lookup: CDR1 MGHDK, CDR2 SYGVNS. The trim removed 5 bases at V and 3 bases at J, leaving 3 bases unmatched. The CDR3 runs 14 residues. CDR3: CASSRTGHTGELFF. CDR3 sequence (DNA): TGTGCCAGCAGTCGGACAGGACACACCGGGGAGCTGTTTTTT. The full variable domain, in which reference TRBV25-1 and TRBJ2-2 provide the parts outside the CDR3, is EADIYQTPRYLVIGTGKKITLECSQTMGHDKMYWYQQDPGMELHLIHYSYGVNSTEKGDLSSESTVSRIRTEHFPLTLESARPSHTSQYLCASSRTGHTGELFFGEGSRLTVL.

The rearrangement links TRBV10-3 to TRBJ1-1; 12 bases match TRBD1. Germline CDR1 is ENHRY and CDR2 is SYGVKD. CDR3 size: 17 residues. V was pared by 2 bases and J by 4 bases, with 8 bases of the junction left unmatched. The CDR3 protein is CAISEGDRGRDATEAFF. For the CDR3, the DNA is TGTGCCATCAGTGAGGGGGACAGGGGGCGGGATGCCACTGAAGCTTTCTTT.

J is TRBJ1-5 and V is TRBV9; 10 nucleotides agree with TRBD1. Germline trimming cut 3 bases from V and 6 bases from J; bases unmatched to any gene: 6. CDR3 size: 15 residues. CDR1 and CDR2 (germline): SGDLS, YYNGEE. This CDR3 is CASSGRTGGRQPQHF. In nucleotides, the CDR3 is TGTGCCAGCAGCGGACGGACAGGGGGGCGTCAGCCCCAGCATTTT.

This clone has just a few counts. The chain joins TRBV28 to TRBJ1-2; D gene ambiguous. There are 13 residues in the CDR3. The germline V gene encodes CDR1 MDHEN and CDR2 SYDVKM. Trimming left V 3 bases short and J 10 bases short, with 15 bases between. The CDR3 sequence is CASSFGTKEPYTF. Written as DNA, the CDR3 is TGTGCCAGCAGTTTCGGTACCAAGGAGCCCTACACCTTC.

V usage is TRBV29-1 and J usage is TRBJ1-5; the D gene is possibly TRBD1 (6 bases). There are 13 residues in the CDR3. The V and J ends lost 4 bases and 0 bases respectively, with 7 bases between them. CDR1 is SQVTM and CDR2 is ANQGSEA in the germline V gene. CDR3 DNA: TGCAGCGTTGGAGGGGGTAGCAATCAGCCCCAGCATTTT. This translates into CSVGGGSNQPQHF.